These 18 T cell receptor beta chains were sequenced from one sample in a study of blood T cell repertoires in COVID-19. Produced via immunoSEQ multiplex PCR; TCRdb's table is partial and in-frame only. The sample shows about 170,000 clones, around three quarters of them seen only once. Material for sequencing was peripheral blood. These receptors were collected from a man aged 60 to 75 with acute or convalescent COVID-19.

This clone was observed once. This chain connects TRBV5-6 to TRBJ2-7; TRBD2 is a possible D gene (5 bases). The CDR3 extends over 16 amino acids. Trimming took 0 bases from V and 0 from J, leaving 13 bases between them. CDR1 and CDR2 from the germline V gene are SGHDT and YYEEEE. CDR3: CASSLVGERSSYEQYF. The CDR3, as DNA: TGTGCCAGCAGCTTGGTTGGGGAGAGGAGCTCCTACGAGCAGTACTTC.

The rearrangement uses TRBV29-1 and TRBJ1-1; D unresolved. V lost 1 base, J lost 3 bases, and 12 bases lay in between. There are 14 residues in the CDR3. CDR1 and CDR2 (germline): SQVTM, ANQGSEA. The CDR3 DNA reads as TGCAGCGTTGAAGCTTTTGGGCAGTACACTGAAGCTTTCTTT. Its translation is CSVEAFGQYTEAFF.

CDR3: CATSDSGTGGFHGYTF. The CDR3, as DNA: TGTGCCACCAGTGATTCCGGGACAGGGGGCTTCCATGGCTACACCTTC. The chain joins TRBV24-1 to TRBJ1-2; 12 bases line up with TRBD1. The CDR3 consists of 16 residues. Germline values: CDR1 KGHDR, CDR2 SFDVKD. After removal of 2 bases from V and 6 bases from J, the junction contained 6 bases not matched to a gene.

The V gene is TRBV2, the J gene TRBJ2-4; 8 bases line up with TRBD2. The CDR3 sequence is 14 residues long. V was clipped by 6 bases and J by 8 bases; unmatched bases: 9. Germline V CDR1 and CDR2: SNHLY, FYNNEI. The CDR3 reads CASRAPGRDHIQYF. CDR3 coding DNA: TGTGCCAGCAGAGCCCCCGGGAGGGACCACATTCAGTACTTC.

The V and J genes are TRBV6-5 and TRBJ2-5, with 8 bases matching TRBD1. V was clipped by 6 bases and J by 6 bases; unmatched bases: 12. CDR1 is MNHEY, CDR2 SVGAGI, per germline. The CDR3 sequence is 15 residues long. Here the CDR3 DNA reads TGTGCCAGCAGGCATCAACAGGGGGAGAGAAAGACCCAGTACTTC. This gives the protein CASRHQQGERKTQYF.

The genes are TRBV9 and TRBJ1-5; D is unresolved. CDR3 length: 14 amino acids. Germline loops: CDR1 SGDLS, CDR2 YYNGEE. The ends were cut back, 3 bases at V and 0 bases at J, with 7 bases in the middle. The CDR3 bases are TGTGCCAGCAGCGGCGAATATAGCAATCAGCCCCAGCATTTT. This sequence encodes CASSGEYSNQPQHF.

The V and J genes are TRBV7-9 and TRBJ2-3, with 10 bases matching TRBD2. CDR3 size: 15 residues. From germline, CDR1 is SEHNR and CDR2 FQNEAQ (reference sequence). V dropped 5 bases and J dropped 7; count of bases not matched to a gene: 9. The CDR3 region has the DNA TGTGCCAGCAGCATCAGCGGGGGGGCCGGTAATACGCAGTATTTT. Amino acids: CASSISGGAGNTQYF.

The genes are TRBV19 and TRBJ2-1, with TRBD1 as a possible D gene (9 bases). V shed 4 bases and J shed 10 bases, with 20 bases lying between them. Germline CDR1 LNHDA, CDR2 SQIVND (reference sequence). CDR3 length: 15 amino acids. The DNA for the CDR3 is TGTGCCAGTAGTACGGGGGGGACAGGGATTCGCGAGCAGTTCTTC. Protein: CASSTGGTGIREQFF.

DNA for the CDR3: TGTGCCACCAGCCGCCCTGGACTAGCGGGGGTAAGAGGGCAAGAGACCCAGTACTTC. It specifies CATSRPGLAGVRGQETQYF. This rearrangement joins TRBV15 to TRBJ2-5; 13 nucleotides agree with TRBD2. Trimming removed 5 bases from V and 2 bases from J; junction bases left unmatched: 14. This CDR3 has 19 amino acids. The germline V gene has CDR1 LNHNV and CDR2 YYDKDF (reference sequence).

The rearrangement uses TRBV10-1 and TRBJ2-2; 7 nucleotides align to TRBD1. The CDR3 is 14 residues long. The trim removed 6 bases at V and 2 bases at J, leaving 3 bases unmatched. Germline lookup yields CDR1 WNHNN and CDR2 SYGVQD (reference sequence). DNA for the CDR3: TGCGCCAGCAGGCCAGGGGGTAACACCGGGGAGCTGTTTTTT. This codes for CASRPGGNTGELFF.

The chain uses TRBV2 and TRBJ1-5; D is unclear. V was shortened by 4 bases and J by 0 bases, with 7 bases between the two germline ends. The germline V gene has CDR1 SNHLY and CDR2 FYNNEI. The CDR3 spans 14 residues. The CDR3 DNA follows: TGTGCCAGCAGTGCGGTTTATAGCAATCAGCCCCAGCATTTT. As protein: CASSAVYSNQPQHF.

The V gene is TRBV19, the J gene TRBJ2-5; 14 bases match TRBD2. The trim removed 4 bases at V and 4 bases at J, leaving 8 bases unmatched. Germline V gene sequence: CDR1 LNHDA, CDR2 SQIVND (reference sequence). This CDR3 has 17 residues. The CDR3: CASSTGLAGGSRETQYF. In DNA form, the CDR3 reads TGTGCCAGTAGTACAGGACTAGCGGGGGGTAGTCGAGAGACCCAGTACTTC.

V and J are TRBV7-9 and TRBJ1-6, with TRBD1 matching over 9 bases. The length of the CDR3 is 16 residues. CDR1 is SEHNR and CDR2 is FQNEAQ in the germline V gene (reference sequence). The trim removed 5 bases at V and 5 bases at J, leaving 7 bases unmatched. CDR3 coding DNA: TGTGCCAGCAGCCGCGGACAGGGGTTGAATAATTCACCCCTCCACTTT. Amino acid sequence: CASSRGQGLNNSPLHF. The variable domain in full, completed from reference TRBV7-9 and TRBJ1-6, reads DTGVSQNPRHKITKRGQNVTFRCDPISEHNRLYWYRQTLGQGPEFLTYFQNEAQLEKSRLLSDRFSAERPKGSFSTLEIQRTEQGDSAMYLCASSRGQGLNNSPLHFGNGTRLTVT.

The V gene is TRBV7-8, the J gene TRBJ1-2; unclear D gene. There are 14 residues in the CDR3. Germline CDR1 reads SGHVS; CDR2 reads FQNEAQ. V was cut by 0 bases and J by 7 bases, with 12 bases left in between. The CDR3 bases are TGTGCCAGCAGCTTAGCCTTTCTTAGCCGTGGCTACACCTTC. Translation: CASSLAFLSRGYTF.

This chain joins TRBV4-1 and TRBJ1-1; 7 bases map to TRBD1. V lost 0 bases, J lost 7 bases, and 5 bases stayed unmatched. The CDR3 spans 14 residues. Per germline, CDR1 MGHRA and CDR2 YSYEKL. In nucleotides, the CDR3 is TGCGCCAGCAGCCAAGAGAAGGGGGCGCGTGAAGCTTTCTTT. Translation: CASSQEKGAREAFF.

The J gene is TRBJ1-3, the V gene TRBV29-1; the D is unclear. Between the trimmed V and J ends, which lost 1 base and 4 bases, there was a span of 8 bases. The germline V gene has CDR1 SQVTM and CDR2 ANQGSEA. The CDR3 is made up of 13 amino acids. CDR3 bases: TGCAGCGTTGAAGGGGCCCGGGGAAACACCATATATTTT. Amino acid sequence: CSVEGARGNTIYF.

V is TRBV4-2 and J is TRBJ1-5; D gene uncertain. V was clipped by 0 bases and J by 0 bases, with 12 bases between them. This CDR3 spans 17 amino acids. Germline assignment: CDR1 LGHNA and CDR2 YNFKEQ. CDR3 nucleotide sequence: TGTGCCAGCAGCCAAGATCTTGCGGATTATAGCAATCAGCCCCAGCATTTT. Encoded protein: CASSQDLADYSNQPQHF.

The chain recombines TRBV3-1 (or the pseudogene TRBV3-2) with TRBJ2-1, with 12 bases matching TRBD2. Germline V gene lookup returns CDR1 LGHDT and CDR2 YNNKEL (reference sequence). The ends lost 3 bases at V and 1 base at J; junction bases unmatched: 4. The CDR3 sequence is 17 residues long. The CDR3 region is CASSQTSGGGSYNEQFF. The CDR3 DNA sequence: TGTGCCAGCAGCCAGACTAGCGGGGGTGGGTCCTACAATGAGCAGTTCTTC.